These 14 T cell receptor beta chains were all obtained from the same sample, sequenced in a study of tumor-infiltrating lymphocytes in oesophageal squamous cell carcinoma. One entry per CDR3 protein results from TCRdb running MiXCR on the PCR reads. The sample holds under 15,000 distinct CDR3 sequences, less than 55% seen once. Sequenced material: esophageal tumor tissue. The receptors stem from a female donor with esophageal squamous cell carcinoma.

This clonotype was seen a handful of times. The chain is built from TRBV28 and TRBJ2-5; TRBD2 matches at 7 bases. Germline lookup yields CDR1 MDHEN and CDR2 SYDVKM. J lost 0 bases, V lost 6 bases, and 7 bases had no gene match. CDR3 length: 15 amino acids. The CDR3 region is CASSPGTTHQETQYF. The CDR3 nucleotides are TGTGCCAGCAGCCCCGGGACTACCCACCAAGAGACCCAGTACTTC.

The V and J genes are TRBV7-6 and TRBJ2-3, with D unresolved. The end of the DNA aligns better with TRBJ2-1, so the J call may be wrong. CDR1 SGHVS and CDR2 FNYEAQ come from the germline V gene. CDR3 length equals 14 residues. DNA for the CDR3: TGTGCCAGCAGCTCTCTGGGCGTGGAAGAGACCCAGTTCTTC. It codes for CASSSLGVEETQFF.

Concerning this clonotype: The junction and the germline gene differ at one end; a read error may be behind it. The chain combines TRBV7-7 with TRBJ2-5, with D hard to call. Germline values: CDR1 SSHAT, CDR2 FNYEAQ (reference sequence). This CDR3 is 13 amino acids long. The CDR3 DNA reads TGTGCTAGCAGCCCTCATGAGGTGGAGACCCAGTACTTC. Its protein product is CASSPHEVETQYF.

The genes are TRBV7-2 and TRBJ2-3; TRBD2 might be the D (7 bases). The J call may be faulty, since TRBJ2-7 better matches the DNA end. Germline V gene lookup returns CDR1 SGHTA and CDR2 FQGNSA. This CDR3 contains 16 residues. For the CDR3, the DNA is TGTGCCAGCAGCTTAGATGGGGGCGGGAGACCCTACGAGCAGTACTTC. Protein: CASSLDGGGRPYEQYF.

With regard to this clonotype: A much more abundant neighbour one base away suggests this may be a read error. The genes are TRBV6-6 and TRBJ2-7, with 8 positions matching TRBD1. The J call is in doubt because the DNA end fits TRBJ2-1 better. The CDR3 sequence is 14 residues long. Germline V gives CDR1 MNHNY, CDR2 SVGAGI (reference sequence). CDR3: CASSYPGGSYEQFF. Here the CDR3 DNA reads TGTGCCAGCAGTTACCCAGGGGGCTCCTACGAGCAGTTCTTC.

Notes on this clonotype: The conserved final phenylalanine or tryptophan is absent from the CDR3, which likely points to a read error. The limits of the CDR3 on the DNA are not certain, so only TCRdb's listed CDR3 is given. V is TRBV7-1 and J is TRBJ2-3; no DNA check was done on the table's D call, TRBD2. TRBV7-1 qualifies as an ORF whose function is uncertain. The CDR3 extends over 16 residues, inclusive of both ends. CDR3 residues: CASSYQDGTRDQYFGP.

This clonotype was detected a few times. This chain connects TRBV24-1 to TRBJ2-3; 10 bases align to TRBD1. CDR1 is KGHDR, CDR2 SFDVKD, per germline. The V gene end was trimmed by 3 bases and the J gene end by 4 bases; junction bases not matched to a gene: 6. CDR3 length: 16 amino acids. As DNA, the CDR3 is TGTGCCACCAGTGATCCGGGACAGGGGTCCGCAGATACGCAGTATTTT. Amino acid sequence: CATSDPGQGSADTQYF.

About this clonotype itself: In this CDR3 the conserved last residue, phenylalanine or tryptophan, is missing, so a read error is likely. The limits of the CDR3 on the DNA are not certain, so only TCRdb's listed CDR3 is given. The chain employs TRBV12-3 or TRBV12-4 and TRBJ2-6; TRBD1, the table's D call, lacks a check against the DNA. The CDR3 spans 20 amino acids, including both terminal residues. CDR3 amino acids: CASSNDRGLLSSYNEQFFGA.

In the case of this clonotype: Since no conserved phenylalanine or tryptophan closes the CDR3, a read error is the likely cause. The DNA is omitted, as the CDR3 cannot be located on it reliably, and the CDR3 follows TCRdb's listing. The genes are TRBV7-6 and TRBJ2-5; the DNA was not used to check the table's D call, TRBD1. CDR1 SGHVS and CDR2 FNYEAQ come from the germline V gene. The CDR3 is 18 residues long, ends included. This CDR3 is CASSLGTGTFNYGYTFGS.

This clonotype has just a few counts. The J gene is TRBJ1-1, the V gene TRBV7-8, with no clear D. Germline V lookup: CDR1 SGHVS, CDR2 FQNEAQ. Trimming pared 1 base from V and 1 base from J, leaving 7 bases between. The CDR3 is 14 residues long. CDR3 DNA sequence: TGTGCCAGCAGCTTAGAACTGTCGAACACTGAAGCTTTCTTT. Translating it yields CASSLELSNTEAFF.

The J gene is TRBJ2-5, the V gene TRBV7-6, with TRBD1 as a possible D gene (6 bases). The J call may be mistaken, given a closer DNA end match to TRBJ2-7. Per germline, CDR1 SGHVS and CDR2 FNYEAQ. The CDR3 extends over 14 amino acids. The CDR3 reads CASSLRDKVNEQYF. The CDR3 DNA sequence: TGTGCCAGCAGCTTAAGGGACAAAGTTAACGAGCAGTACTTC.

Within the sample, this clonotype is medium-sized. CDR3 sequence reads: CASSLVLGVGTEAFF. The CDR3 nucleotides are TGTGCCAGCAGCTTAGTTCTGGGGGTTGGTACTGAAGCTTTCTTT. The rearrangement joins TRBV11-2 to TRBJ1-1, with D possibly TRBD1 on 5 matching bases. The CDR3 covers 15 residues. Germline assignment: CDR1 SGHAT and CDR2 FQNNGV. The V end lost 1 base, the J end lost 5 bases, and 14 bases lay between the germline ends.

This clonotype has a handful of counts. The chain combines TRBV28 with TRBJ1-2; maybe TRBD1 (5 bases). Trimming removed 5 bases from V and 4 bases from J, with 14 bases in between. From germline, CDR1 is MDHEN and CDR2 SYDVKM. The CDR3 has 14 amino acids. The DNA of the CDR3 is TGTGCCAGCAGTCTATTACAGGCGTTCTATGGCTACACCTTC. Its protein is CASSLLQAFYGYTF.

A note on this clonotype: An end of the junction differs from the germline gene, which may be a read error. The V and J genes are TRBV7-9 and TRBJ2-7; 9 positions match TRBD1. The CDR3 is made up of 14 amino acids. From germline, CDR1 is SEHNR and CDR2 FQNEAQ (reference sequence). CDR3 bases: TGTGCCAGCAGCGCAGACAGGGGGAGTTCACCCCTCCACTTC. This codes for CASSADRGSSPLHF.